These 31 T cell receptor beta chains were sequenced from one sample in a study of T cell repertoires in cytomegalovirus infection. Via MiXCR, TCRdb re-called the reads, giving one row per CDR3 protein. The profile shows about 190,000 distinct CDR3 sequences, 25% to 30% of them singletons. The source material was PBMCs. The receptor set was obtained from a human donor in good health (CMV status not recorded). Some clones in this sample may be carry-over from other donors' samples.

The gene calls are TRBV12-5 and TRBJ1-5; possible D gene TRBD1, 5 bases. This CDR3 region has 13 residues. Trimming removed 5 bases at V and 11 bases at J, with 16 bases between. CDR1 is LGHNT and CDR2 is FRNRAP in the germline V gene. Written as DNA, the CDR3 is TGTGCTAGTGGTATCGGACACGCCAAGTCCCAGCATTTT. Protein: CASGIGHAKSQHF. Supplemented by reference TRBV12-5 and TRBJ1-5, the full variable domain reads DARVTQTPRHKVTEMGQEVTMRCQPILGHNTVFWYRQTMMQGLELLAYFRNRAPLDDSGMPKDRFSAEMPDATLATLKIQPSEPRDSAVYFCASGIGHAKSQHFGDGTRLSIL.

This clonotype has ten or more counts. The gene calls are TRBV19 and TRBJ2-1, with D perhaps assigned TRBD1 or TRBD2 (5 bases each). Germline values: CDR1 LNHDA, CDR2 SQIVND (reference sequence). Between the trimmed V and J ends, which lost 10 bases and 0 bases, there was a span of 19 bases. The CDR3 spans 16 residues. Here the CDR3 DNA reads TGTGCCACTGAACTGGGACCCCCCAGCTCCTACAATGAGCAGTTCTTC. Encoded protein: CATELGPPSSYNEQFF. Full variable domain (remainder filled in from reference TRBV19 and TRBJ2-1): DGGITQSPKYLFRKEGQNVTLSCEQNLNHDAMYWYRQDPGQGLRLIYYSQIVNDFQKGDIAEGYSVSREKKESFPLTVTSAQKNPTAFYLCATELGPPSSYNEQFFGPGTRLTVL.

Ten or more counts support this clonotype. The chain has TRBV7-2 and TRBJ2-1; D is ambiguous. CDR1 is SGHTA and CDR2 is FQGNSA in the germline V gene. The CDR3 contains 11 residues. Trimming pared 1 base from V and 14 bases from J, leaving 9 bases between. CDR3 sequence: CASSLGLEEFF. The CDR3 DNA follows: TGTGCCAGCAGCTTAGGGCTAGAGGAGTTCTTC.

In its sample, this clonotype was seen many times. The DNA of the CDR3 is TGTGCCAGCAGCCCTCGGGCGGGAATTGGCACTGAAGCTTTCTTT. Translation: CASSPRAGIGTEAFF. The chain links TRBV7-3 to TRBJ1-1; D is ambiguous. The V end lost 5 bases, the J end lost 4 bases, and 17 bases lay between the germline ends. From germline, CDR1 is SGHTA and CDR2 FQGTGA. The CDR3 sequence is 15 residues long. Supplemented by reference TRBV7-3 and TRBJ1-1, the full variable domain reads GAGVSQTPSNKVTEKGKYVELRCDPISGHTALYWYRQSLGQGPEFLIYFQGTGAADDSGLPNDRFFAVRPEGSVSTLKIQRTERGDSAVYLCASSPRAGIGTEAFFGQGTRLTVV.

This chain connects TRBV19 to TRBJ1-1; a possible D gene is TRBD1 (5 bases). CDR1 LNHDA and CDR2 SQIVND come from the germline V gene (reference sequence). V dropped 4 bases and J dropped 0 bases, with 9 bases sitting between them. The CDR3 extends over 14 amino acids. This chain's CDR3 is CASSTRDLNTEAFF. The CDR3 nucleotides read TGTGCCAGTAGTACCAGGGATCTGAACACTGAAGCTTTCTTT.

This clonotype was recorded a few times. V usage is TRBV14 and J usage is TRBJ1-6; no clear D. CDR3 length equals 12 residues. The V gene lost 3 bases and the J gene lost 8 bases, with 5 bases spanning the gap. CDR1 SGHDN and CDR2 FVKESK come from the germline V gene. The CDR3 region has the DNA TGTGCCAGCAGCCAGACGTATTCACCCCTCCACTTT. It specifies CASSQTYSPLHF.

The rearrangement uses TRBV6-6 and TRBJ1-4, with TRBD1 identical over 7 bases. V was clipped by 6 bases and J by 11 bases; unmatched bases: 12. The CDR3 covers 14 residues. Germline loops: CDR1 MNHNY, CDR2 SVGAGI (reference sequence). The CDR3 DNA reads TGTGCCAGCAGCCAGGGACAGTTATTGAATAAACTGTTTTTT. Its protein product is CASSQGQLLNKLFF.

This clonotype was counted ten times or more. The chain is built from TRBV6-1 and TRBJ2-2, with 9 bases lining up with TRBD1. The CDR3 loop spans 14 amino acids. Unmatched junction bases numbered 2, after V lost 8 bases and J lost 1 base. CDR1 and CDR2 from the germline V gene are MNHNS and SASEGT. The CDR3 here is CASGGQGNTGELFF. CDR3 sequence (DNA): TGTGCCAGCGGGGGACAGGGGAACACCGGGGAGCTGTTTTTT.

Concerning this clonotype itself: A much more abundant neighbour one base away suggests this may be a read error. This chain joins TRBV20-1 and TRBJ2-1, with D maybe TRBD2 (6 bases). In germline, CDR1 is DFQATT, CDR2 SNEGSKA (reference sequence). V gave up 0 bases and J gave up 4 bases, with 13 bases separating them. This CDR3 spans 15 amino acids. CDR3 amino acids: CSARDRRGGYNEQFF. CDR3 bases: TGCAGTGCTAGAGATCGGCGGGGTGGATACAATGAGCAGTTCTTC.

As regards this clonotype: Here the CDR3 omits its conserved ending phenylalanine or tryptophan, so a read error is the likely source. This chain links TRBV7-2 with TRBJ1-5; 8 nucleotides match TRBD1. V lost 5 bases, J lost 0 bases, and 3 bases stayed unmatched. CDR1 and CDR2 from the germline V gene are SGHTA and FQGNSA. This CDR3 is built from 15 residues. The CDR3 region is CASSEQGDSNQPQHL. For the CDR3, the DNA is TGTGCCAGCAGCGAACAGGGGGATAGCAATCAGCCCCAGCATCTT.

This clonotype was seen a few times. This CDR3 reads CASSNPGPSTDTQYF. The CDR3, as DNA: TGTGCCAGCAGTAACCCGGGACCGAGCACAGATACGCAGTATTTT. The chain joins TRBV6-1 to TRBJ2-3; the D call may be TRBD1 or TRBD2 (5 bases each). CDR1 is MNHNS, CDR2 SASEGT, per germline. This CDR3 region has 15 residues. Trimming shortened V by 5 bases and J by 0 bases, and 12 bases separated the two germline ends.

The CDR3 region has the DNA TGTGCCAGCAGTCGCCCCTACAGCGAGCAGTACTTC. Protein: CASSRPYSEQYF. The chain is built from TRBV6-6 and TRBJ2-7; no clear D. Germline V gene data show CDR1 as MNHNY and CDR2 as SVGAGI (reference sequence). V was cut by 5 bases and J by 6 bases, with 11 bases left in between. The CDR3 runs 12 residues.

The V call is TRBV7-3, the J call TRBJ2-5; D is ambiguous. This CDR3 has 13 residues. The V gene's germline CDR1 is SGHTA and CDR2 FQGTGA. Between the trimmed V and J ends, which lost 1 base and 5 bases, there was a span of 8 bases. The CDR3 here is CASSLMSRETQYF. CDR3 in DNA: TGTGCCAGCAGCTTAATGAGTAGGGAGACCCAGTACTTC.

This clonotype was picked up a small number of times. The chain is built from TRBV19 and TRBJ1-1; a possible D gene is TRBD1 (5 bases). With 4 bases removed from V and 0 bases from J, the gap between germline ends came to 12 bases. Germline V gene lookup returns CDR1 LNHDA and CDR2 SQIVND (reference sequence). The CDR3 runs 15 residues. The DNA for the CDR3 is TGTGCCAGTAGTACGACAGAGTTGGTGAACACTGAAGCTTTCTTT. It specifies CASSTTELVNTEAFF.

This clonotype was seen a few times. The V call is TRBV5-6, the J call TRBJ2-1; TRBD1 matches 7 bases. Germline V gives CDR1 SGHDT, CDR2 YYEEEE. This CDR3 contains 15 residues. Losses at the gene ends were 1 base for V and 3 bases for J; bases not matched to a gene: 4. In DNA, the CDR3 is TGTGCCAGCAGCTTGATAGGACAGGTCTACAATGAGCAGTTCTTC. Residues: CASSLIGQVYNEQFF.

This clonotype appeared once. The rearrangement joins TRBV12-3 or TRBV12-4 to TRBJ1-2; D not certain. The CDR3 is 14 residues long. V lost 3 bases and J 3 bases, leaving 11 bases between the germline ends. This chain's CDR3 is CASSFGRMDYGYTF. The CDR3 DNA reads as TGTGCCAGCAGTTTTGGCAGGATGGACTATGGCTACACCTTC.

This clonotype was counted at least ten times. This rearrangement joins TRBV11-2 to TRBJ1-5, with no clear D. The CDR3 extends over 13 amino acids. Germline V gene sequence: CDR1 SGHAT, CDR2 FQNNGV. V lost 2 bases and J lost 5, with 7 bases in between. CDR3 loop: CASSLTGDQPQHF. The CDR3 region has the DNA TGTGCCAGCAGCTTAACGGGCGATCAGCCCCAGCATTTT.

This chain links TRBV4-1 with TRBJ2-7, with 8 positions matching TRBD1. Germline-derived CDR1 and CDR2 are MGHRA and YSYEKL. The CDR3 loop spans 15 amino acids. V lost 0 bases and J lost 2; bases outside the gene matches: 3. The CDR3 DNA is TGCGCCAGCAGCCAAGAGACAGGGGTGGCCTACGAGCAGTACTTC. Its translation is CASSQETGVAYEQYF.

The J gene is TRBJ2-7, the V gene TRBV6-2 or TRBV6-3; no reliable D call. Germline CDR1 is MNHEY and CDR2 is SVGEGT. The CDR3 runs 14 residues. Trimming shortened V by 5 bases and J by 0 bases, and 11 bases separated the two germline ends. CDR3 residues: CASSQHDFSYEQYF. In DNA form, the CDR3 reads TGTGCCAGCAGTCAACATGATTTCTCCTACGAGCAGTACTTC.

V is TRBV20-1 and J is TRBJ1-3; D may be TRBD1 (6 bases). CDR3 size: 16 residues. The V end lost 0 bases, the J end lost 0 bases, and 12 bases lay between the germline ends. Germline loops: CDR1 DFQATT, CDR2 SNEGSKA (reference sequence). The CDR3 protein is CSARDTGRFSGNTIYF. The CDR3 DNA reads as TGCAGTGCTAGAGATACAGGGAGGTTCTCTGGAAACACCATATATTTT.

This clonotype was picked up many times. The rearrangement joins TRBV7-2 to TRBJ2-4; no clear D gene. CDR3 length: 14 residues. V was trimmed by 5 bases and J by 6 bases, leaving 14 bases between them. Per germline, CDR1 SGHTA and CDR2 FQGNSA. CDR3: CASSPAMNPNIQYF. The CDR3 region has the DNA TGTGCCAGCAGCCCAGCCATGAACCCAAACATTCAGTACTTC.

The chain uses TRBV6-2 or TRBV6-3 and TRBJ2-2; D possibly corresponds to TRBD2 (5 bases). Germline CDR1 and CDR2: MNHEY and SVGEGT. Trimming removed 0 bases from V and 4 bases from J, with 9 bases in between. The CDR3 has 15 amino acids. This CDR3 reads CASSYSAGGTGELFF. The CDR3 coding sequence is TGTGCCAGCAGTTACTCGGCGGGTGGCACCGGGGAGCTGTTTTTT.

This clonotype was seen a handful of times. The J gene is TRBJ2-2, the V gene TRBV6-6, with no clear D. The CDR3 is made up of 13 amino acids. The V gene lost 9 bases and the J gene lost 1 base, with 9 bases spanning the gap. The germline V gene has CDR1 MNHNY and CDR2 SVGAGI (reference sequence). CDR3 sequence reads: CASVVENTGELFF. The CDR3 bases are TGTGCCAGTGTAGTAGAGAACACCGGGGAGCTGTTTTTT.

This chain's CDR3 is CASSAQGEPEAFF. Here the CDR3 DNA reads TGTGCCAGCAGCGCACAGGGTGAACCTGAAGCTTTCTTT. The chain joins TRBV14 to TRBJ1-1; maybe TRBD1 (6 bases). CDR3 length: 13 residues. Germline CDR1 reads SGHDN; CDR2 reads FVKESK. The V and J ends lost 5 bases and 6 bases respectively, with 13 bases between them.

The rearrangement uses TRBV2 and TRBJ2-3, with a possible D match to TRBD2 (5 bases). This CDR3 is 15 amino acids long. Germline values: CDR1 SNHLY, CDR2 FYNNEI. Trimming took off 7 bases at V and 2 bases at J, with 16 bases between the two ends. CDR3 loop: CASTLTILYTDTQYF. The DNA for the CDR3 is TGTGCCAGCACCCTGACTATCCTTTACACAGATACGCAGTATTTT.

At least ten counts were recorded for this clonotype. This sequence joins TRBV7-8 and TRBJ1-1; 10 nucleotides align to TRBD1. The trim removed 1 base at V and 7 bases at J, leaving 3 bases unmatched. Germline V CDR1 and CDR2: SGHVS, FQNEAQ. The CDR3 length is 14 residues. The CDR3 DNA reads TGTGCCAGCAGCTTAGAGGGGACAGGGGATGAAGCTTTCTTT. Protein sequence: CASSLEGTGDEAFF.

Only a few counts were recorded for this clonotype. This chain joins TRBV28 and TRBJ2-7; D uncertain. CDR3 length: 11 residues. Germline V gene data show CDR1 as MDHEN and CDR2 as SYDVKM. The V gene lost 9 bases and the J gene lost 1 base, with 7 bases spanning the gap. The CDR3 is CASRSSYEQYF. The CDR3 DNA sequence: TGTGCCAGTCGGAGTTCCTACGAGCAGTACTTC.

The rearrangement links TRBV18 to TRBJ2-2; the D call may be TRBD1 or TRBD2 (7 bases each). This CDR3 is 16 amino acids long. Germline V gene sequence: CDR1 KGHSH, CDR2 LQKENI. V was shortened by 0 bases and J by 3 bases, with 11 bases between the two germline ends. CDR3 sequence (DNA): TGTGCCAGCTCACCACCGACAGGGAGGGACACCGGGGAGCTGTTTTTT. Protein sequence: CASSPPTGRDTGELFF.

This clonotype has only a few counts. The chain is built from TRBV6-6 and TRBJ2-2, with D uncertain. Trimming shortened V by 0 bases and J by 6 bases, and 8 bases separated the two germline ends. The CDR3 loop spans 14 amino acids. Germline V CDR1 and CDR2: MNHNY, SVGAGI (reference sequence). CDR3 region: CASSYSSSSGELFF. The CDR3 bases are TGTGCCAGCAGTTACTCGAGCAGTTCCGGGGAGCTGTTTTTT.

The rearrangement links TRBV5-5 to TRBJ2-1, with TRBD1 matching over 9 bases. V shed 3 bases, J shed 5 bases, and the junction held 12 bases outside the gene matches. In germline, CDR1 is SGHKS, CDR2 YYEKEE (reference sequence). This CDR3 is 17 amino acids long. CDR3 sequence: CASSSNTGGIIDNEQFF. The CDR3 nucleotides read TGTGCCAGCAGCTCGAATACAGGGGGCATAATCGACAATGAGCAGTTCTTC.

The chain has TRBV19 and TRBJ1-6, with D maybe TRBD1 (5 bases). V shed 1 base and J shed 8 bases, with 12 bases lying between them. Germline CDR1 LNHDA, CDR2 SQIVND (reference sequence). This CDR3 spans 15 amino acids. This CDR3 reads CASSIVGRVDSPLHF. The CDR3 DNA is TGTGCCAGTAGTATAGTTGGCAGGGTGGATTCACCCCTCCACTTT.